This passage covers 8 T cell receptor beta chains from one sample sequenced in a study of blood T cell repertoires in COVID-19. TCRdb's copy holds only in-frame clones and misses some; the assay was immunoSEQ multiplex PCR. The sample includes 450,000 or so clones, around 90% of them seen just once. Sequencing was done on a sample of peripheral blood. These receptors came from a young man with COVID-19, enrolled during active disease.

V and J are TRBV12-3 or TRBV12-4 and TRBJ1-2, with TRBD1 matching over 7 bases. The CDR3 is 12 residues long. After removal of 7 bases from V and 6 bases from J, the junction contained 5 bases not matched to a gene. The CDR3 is CASIDRANGYTF. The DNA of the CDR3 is TGTGCCAGCATCGACAGGGCAAATGGCTACACCTTC.

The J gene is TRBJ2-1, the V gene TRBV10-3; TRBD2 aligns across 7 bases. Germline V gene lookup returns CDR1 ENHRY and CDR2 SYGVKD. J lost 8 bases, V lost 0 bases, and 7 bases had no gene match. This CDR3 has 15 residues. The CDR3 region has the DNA TGTGCCATCAGTGAGTCAGCGGGTGCGGGGGATGAGCAGTTCTTC. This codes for CAISESAGAGDEQFF.

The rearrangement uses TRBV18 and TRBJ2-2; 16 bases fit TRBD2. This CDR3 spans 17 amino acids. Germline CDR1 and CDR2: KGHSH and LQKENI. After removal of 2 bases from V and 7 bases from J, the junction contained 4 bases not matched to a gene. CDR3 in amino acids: CASSPGTSGRAVGELFF. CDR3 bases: TGTGCCAGCTCACCAGGGACTAGCGGGAGGGCCGTCGGGGAGCTGTTTTTT.

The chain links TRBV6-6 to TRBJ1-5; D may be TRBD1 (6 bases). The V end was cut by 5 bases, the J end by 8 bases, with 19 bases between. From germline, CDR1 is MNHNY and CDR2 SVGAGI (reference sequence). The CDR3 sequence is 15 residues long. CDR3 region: CASSKTDRLRKPQHF. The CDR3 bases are TGTGCCAGCAGTAAAACAGACAGGTTGCGAAAGCCCCAGCATTTT.

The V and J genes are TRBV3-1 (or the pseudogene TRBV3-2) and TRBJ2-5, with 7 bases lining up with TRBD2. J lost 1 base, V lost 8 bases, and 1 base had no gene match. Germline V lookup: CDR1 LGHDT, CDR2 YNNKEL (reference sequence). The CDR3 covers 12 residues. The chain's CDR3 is CASRLAQETQYF. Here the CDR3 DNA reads TGTGCCAGCCGACTAGCCCAAGAGACCCAGTACTTC.

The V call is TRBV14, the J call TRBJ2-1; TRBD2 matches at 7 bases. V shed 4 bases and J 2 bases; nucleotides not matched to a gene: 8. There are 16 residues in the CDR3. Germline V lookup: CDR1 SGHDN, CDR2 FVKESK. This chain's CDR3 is CASSRPGAGAYNEQFF. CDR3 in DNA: TGTGCCAGCAGCCGCCCCGGCGCGGGGGCCTACAATGAGCAGTTCTTC. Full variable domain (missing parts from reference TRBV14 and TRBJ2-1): EAGVTQFPSHSVIEKGQTVTLRCDPISGHDNLYWYRRVMGKEIKFLLHFVKESKQDESGMPNNRFLAERTGGTYSTLKVQPAELEDSGVYFCASSRPGAGAYNEQFFGPGTRLTVL.

CDR3 protein: CATHRGGQGGEQYF. CDR3 in DNA: TGTGCCACCCACCGGGGGGGACAGGGAGGGGAGCAGTACTTC. This chain uses TRBV6-4 with TRBJ2-7; TRBD1 might be the D (9 bases). Germline values: CDR1 MRHNA, CDR2 SNTAGT. V was trimmed by 10 bases and J by 7 bases, leaving 23 bases between them. CDR3 size: 14 residues.

The CDR3 loop reads CASSLIGLAGGLSTDTQYF. The CDR3 region has the DNA TGTGCCAGCAGCCTTATAGGACTAGCGGGGGGCCTGAGCACAGATACGCAGTATTTT. The V and J genes are TRBV5-4 and TRBJ2-3; TRBD2 agrees at 14 bases. Germline lookup yields CDR1 SGHNT and CDR2 YYREEE (reference sequence). The ends lost 4 bases at V and 0 bases at J; junction bases unmatched: 10. The CDR3 contains 19 residues.